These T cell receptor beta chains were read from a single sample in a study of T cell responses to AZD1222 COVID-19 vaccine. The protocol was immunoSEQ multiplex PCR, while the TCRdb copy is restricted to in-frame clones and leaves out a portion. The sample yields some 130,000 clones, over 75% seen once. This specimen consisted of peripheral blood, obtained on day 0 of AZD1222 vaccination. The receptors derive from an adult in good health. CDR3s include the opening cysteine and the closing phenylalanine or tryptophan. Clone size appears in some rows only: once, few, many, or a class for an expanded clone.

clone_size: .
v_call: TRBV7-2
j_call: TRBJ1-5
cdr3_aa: CASRDGTGTRPVANQPQHF

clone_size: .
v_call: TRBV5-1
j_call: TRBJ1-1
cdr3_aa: CASSLEAGGRTEAFF

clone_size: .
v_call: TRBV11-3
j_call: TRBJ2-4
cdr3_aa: CASSLPLAKNIQYF

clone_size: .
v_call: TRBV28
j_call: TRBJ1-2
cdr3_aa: CASTSGGGDGYTF

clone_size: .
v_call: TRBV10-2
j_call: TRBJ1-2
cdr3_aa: CASSEPRTEYGYTF

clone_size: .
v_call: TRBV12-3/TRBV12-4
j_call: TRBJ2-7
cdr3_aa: CASSRGGYEQYF

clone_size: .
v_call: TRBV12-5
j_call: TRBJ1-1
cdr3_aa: CASGLVLGGGTEAFF

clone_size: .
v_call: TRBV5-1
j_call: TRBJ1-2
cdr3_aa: CASSLTMARQGAVKGYTF

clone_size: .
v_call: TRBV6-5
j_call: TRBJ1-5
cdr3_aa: CASSGGTGSDQPQHF

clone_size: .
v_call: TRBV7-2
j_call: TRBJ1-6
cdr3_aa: CASSFLGGADSPLHF

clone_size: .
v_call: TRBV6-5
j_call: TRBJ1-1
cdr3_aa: CASIHVGGANTEAFF

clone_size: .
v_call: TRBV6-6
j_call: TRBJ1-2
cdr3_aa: CASSPAGTSYGYTF

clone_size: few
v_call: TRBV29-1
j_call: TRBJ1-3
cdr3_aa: CSVALSSGNTIYF

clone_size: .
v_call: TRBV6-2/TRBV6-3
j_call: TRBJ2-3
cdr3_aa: CASSYRLPRGETDTQYF

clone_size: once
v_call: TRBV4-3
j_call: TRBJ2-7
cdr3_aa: CASSQHRDRGYEQYF

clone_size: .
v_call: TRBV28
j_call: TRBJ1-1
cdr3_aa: CASSFGQLGTEAFF

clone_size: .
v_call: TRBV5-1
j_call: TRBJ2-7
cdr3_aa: CASSIAGSSYEQYF

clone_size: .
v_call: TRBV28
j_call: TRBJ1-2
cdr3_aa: CASSLTVTNYGYTF

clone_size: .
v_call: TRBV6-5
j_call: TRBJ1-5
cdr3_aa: CASSLQGDQPQHF

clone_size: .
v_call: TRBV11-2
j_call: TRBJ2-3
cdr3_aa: CASSLGGGWTDTQYF

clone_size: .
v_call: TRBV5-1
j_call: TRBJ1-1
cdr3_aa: CASSLEGLDEAFF

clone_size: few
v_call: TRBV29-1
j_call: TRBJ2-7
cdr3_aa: CSVVEGRNYEQYF

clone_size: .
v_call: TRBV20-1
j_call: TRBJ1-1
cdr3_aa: CSARPGGEAFF

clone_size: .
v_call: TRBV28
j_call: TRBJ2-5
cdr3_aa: CASSSSARTGLETQYF

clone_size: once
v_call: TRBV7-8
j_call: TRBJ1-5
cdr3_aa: CASNKQGYSNQPQHF

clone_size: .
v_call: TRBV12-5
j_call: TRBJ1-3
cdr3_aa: CASGTSGTAAGNTIYF